This record looks at one TCR beta chain sequence and its context. Its antigen is as yet unknown. This sample stems from a study of OX40 agonist ivuxolimab in advanced cancers. The study's findings and limits: At 0.1 to 3.0 mg/kg and by week 6, CD4+ and CD8+ T cells in the blood had expanded clonally.

Germline CDR1 is MNHNY and CDR2 is SVGAGI (reference sequence). The length of the CDR3 is 13 residues. Trimming took off 6 bases at V and 5 bases at J, with 13 bases between the two ends. Assay: immunoSEQ multiplex PCR; the TCRdb copy retains only in-frame clones and omits some. The table has about 61,000 clones, over 80% seen once. The origin of this receptor is an adult with an advanced solid tumor such as melanoma, head and neck, liver or kidney cancer. The specimen comprised CD4+ or CD8+ T cells sorted from blood, sampled in a trial of the OX40 agonist ivuxolimab. The chain recombines TRBV6-6 with TRBJ1-1, with a possible D match to TRBD1 (5 bases). The CDR3 here is CASSSWEGTEAFF. The DNA of the CDR3 is TGTGCCAGCAGCTCTTGGGAGGGGACTGAAGCTTTCTTT.